The table lists the clone carrying this TCR beta chain with a few counts. These data are taken from a study of blood T cell repertoires in COVID-19. With V trimmed by 0 bases and J by 2 bases, 4 bases remained unmatched. The CDR3 consists of 17 residues. CDR1 is SGDLS and CDR2 is YYNGEE in the germline V gene. Sequencing was performed with immunoSEQ multiplex PCR; in TCRdb, only in-frame clones are kept and a portion is missing. The sample has roughly 300,000 clones, around 84% seen once. The chain uses TRBV9 and TRBJ2-2; 10 nucleotides line up with TRBD2. The sequenced sample was PBMCs or T cells enriched from blood (not recorded which). This receptor was obtained from a young man who had recovered from COVID-19. This chain's CDR3 is CASSVVPSGGNTGELFF. The CDR3 DNA is TGTGCCAGCAGCGTAGTTCCTAGCGGGGGTAACACCGGGGAGCTGTTTTTT.